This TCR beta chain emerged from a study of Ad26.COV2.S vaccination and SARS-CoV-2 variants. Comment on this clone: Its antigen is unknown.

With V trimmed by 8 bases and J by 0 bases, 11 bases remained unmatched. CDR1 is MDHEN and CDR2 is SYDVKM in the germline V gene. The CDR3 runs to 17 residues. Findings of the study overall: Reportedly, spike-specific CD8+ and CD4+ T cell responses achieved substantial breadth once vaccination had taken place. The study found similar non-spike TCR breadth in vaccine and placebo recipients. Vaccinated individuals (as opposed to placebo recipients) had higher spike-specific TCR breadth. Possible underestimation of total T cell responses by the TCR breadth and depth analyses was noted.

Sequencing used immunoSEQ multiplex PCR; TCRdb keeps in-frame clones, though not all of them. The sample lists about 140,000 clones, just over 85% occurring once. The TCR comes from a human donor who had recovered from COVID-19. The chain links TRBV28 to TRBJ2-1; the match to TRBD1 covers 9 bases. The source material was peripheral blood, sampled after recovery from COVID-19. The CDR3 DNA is TGTGCCAGCCGGCCGACTCACAGGGGGCGCTCCTACAATGAGCAGTTCTTC. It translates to CASRPTHRGRSYNEQFF.